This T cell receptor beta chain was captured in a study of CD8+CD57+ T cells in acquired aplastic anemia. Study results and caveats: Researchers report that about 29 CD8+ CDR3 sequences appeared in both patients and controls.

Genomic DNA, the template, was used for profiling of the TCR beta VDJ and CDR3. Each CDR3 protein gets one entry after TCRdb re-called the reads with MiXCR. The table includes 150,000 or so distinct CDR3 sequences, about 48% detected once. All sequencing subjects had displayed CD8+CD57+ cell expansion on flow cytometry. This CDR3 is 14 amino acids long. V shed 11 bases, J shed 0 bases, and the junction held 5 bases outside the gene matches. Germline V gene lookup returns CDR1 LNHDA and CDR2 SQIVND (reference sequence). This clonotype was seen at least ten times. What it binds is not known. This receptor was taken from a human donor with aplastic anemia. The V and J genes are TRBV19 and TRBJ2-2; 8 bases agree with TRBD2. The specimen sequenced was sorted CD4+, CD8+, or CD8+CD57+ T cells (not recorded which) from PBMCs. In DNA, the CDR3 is TGTGCCGGACGGGAGGGACCGAACACCGGGGAGCTGTTTTTT. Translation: CAGREGPNTGELFF.